This T cell receptor beta chain appears in the sequencing data of a study of patients and donors after allogeneic stem cell transplantation. Using its own MiXCR run on the RT-PCR reads, TCRdb lists one record per CDR3 protein. The sample consists of around 200,000 distinct CDR3 sequences, 38% of them appearing once. V lost 2 bases, J lost 6 bases, and 4 bases stayed unmatched. In germline, CDR1 is LGHDT, CDR2 YNNKEL (reference sequence). The CDR3 covers 14 residues. This TCR derives from a human donor who was either an allogeneic HSCT recipient or a stem cell or donor lymphocyte infusion donor (not recorded which). It is not recorded whose cells these are; they may come from a transplant donor. Sample: blood, either unsorted or a sorted T cell fraction (not recorded which). The V and J genes are TRBV3-1 and TRBJ1-2, with TRBD1 identical over 9 bases. In DNA form, the CDR3 reads TGTGCCAGCAGCCAAACCACAGGGGGCGATGGCTACACCTTC. This encodes CASSQTTGGDGYTF. The full variable domain, completed using reference TRBV3-1 and TRBJ1-2, is DTAVSQTPKYLVTQMGNDKSIKCEQNLGHDTMYWYKQDSKKFLKIMFSYNNKELIINETVPNRFSPKSPDKAHLNLHINSLELGDSAVYFCASSQTTGGDGYTFGSGTRLTVV.